The clone carrying this T cell receptor (beta chain) was counted only a few times. Its matching antigen is unknown. The ends were cut back, 7 bases at V and 9 bases at J, with 13 bases in the middle. This CDR3 is 13 amino acids long. Per germline, CDR1 MNHEY and CDR2 SVGAGI. The sample originates from a study of vaccination effects on CD4 cells after COVID-19. Repertoires were generated with immunoSEQ multiplex PCR, while TCRdb's copy carries only in-frame clones and drops some. The sample yields about 52,000 clones, 75% to 80% seen once. ViraFEST assay sequencing came after antigen-specific CD4+ T cells were expanded with viral peptide pools. Between days 9 and 10 of culture, CD4+ T cells were separated out. Vaccine recipients, nucleocapsid antibody negative, had no prior SARS-CoV-2 infection.

The input for sequencing was CD4+ T cells from PBMCs cultured with HCoV-OC43 spike peptides, taken before COVID-19 vaccination. The subset denotes: HCoV-OC43 spike overlapping peptide pool stimulation. This receptor was obtained from a human donor who received a COVID-19 vaccine. The chain has TRBV6-5 and TRBJ1-6, with D maybe TRBD1 (5 bases). Written as DNA, the CDR3 is TGTGCCAGCACCGGGACTAGGGGTTCACCCCTCCACTTT. It specifies CASTGTRGSPLHF.